The 18 T cell receptor beta chains below come from one sample, sequenced in a study of Graves' ophthalmopathy and Graves' hyperthyroidism. The authors amplified TCR beta CDR3 regions from RNA transcripts. HTBI primers served in a first-round RT-PCR, which a second-round multiplex PCR followed. TCRdb re-called the multiplex PCR reads with MiXCR, one entry per CDR3 protein. Altogether hundreds of thousands of distinct CDR3 sequences are present, 22% being singletons, with the ten largest covering about 6.6%. Sequences were obtained from peripheral blood. The receptors shown here come from a young woman with stable Graves' hyperthyroidism. Some clones in this sample may be carry-over from other donors' samples.

This clonotype appeared many times. A much bigger clone sits one base away, suggesting this may be a read error. The chain recombines TRBV6-5 with TRBJ1-2; tentative D call: TRBD1 (6 bases). There are 12 residues in the CDR3. Looked up from germline, CDR1 is MNHEY and CDR2 is SVGAGI. Trimming removed 2 bases at V and 6 bases at J, with 7 bases between. The CDR3 coding sequence is TGTGCCAGCAGTTACGAGGGGGATGGCTACACCTTC. Amino acids: CASSYEGDGYTF.

The gene calls are TRBV29-1 and TRBJ2-7; 8 bases are a match to TRBD1. The germline gives CDR1 SQVTM, CDR2 ANQGSEA. The CDR3 contains 12 residues. The trim removed 4 bases at V and 2 bases at J, leaving 1 base unmatched. In DNA form, the CDR3 reads TGCAGCGTTGGGGGACAGGCCTACGAGCAGTACTTC. This encodes CSVGGQAYEQYF.

This clonotype was seen repeatedly, ten times or more. The V call is TRBV6-5, the J call TRBJ1-1; D is unresolved. This CDR3 has 15 residues. Germline V lookup: CDR1 MNHEY, CDR2 SVGAGI. The ends were cut back, 0 bases at V and 3 bases at J, with 11 bases in the middle. The CDR3: CASSYSIRWDTEAFF. Written as DNA, the CDR3 is TGTGCCAGCAGTTACTCGATACGGTGGGACACTGAAGCTTTCTTT.

The DNA of the CDR3 is TGCAGCGTTGGGGACCCCCAAGGCAGAAACACCATATATTTT. Protein: CSVGDPQGRNTIYF. The J gene is TRBJ1-3, the V gene TRBV29-1; a weak D match, TRBD1 (5 bases). Germline loops: CDR1 SQVTM, CDR2 ANQGSEA. The CDR3 consists of 14 residues. V lost 4 bases and J 5 bases, leaving 15 bases between the germline ends.

The table lists this clonotype with a few counts. The gene calls are TRBV29-1 and TRBJ1-1; D is perhaps TRBD1 (5 bases). The CDR3 is 14 residues long. Germline V CDR1 and CDR2: SQVTM, ANQGSEA. With 5 bases removed from V and 5 bases from J, the gap between germline ends came to 18 bases. In DNA, the CDR3 is TGCAGCGTTAAAGCCGGGACCCAGAGAACTGAAGCTTTCTTT. It translates to CSVKAGTQRTEAFF.

This clonotype has ten or more counts. The rearrangement uses TRBV5-4 and TRBJ2-5; a possible D gene is TRBD1 (6 bases). Germline assignment: CDR1 SGHNT and CDR2 YYREEE (reference sequence). V gave up 4 bases and J gave up 6 bases, with 13 bases separating them. The CDR3 has 13 amino acids. In DNA, the CDR3 is TGTGCCAGCAGCAGCCAAGGGGGTCAGACCCAGTACTTC. It is translated as CASSSQGGQTQYF.

The V and J genes are TRBV6-1 and TRBJ1-2; a weak D match, TRBD1 (5 bases). From germline, CDR1 is MNHNS and CDR2 SASEGT. The CDR3 length is 15 residues. V was cut by 4 bases and J by 4 bases, with 16 bases left in between. The CDR3 region has the DNA TGTGCCAGCAGTGCCCAACCGGGACCGCGCTATGGCTACACCTTC. This codes for CASSAQPGPRYGYTF.

This clonotype was detected many times. The V and J genes are TRBV28 and TRBJ2-7; no firm D call. The CDR3 consists of 13 residues. V lost 4 bases, J lost 2 bases, and 9 bases lay in between. Germline CDR1 and CDR2: MDHEN and SYDVKM. The DNA for the CDR3 is TGTGCCAGCAGTTATCCCAAGACCTACGAGCAGTACTTC. Amino acid sequence: CASSYPKTYEQYF. The whole variable domain, filled in from reference TRBV28 and TRBJ2-7, reads DVKVTQSSRYLVKRTGEKVFLECVQDMDHENMFWYRQDPGLGLRLIYFSYDVKMKEKGDIPEGYSVSREKKERFSLILESASTNQTSMYLCASSYPKTYEQYFGPGTRLTVT.

This clonotype was recorded many times. This rearrangement joins TRBV11-2 to TRBJ2-5; D unresolved. The V end was cut by 5 bases, the J end by 2 bases, with 12 bases between. The length of the CDR3 is 14 residues. Germline values: CDR1 SGHAT, CDR2 FQNNGV. The CDR3: CASSPLVLQETQYF. The CDR3 DNA is TGTGCCAGCAGCCCCCTAGTACTTCAAGAGACCCAGTACTTC.

Only a few counts were recorded for this clonotype. The rearrangement uses TRBV3-1 and TRBJ2-7; the D gene is possibly TRBD2 (6 bases). Looked up from germline, CDR1 is LGHDT and CDR2 is YNNKEL (reference sequence). The V end lost 3 bases, the J end lost 2 bases, and 17 bases lay between the germline ends. This CDR3 has 16 amino acids. DNA of the CDR3: TGTGCCAGCAGCCACGGGGCGGGAAGGTTTGCCTACGAGCAGTACTTC. Translating it yields CASSHGAGRFAYEQYF.

In this sample, this clonotype turned up many times. The V call is TRBV7-2, the J call TRBJ2-4, with a weak D call TRBD1 (6 bases). The CDR3 has 16 amino acids. In germline, CDR1 is SGHTA, CDR2 FQGNSA. Deletions cut 0 bases from V and 7 bases from J, with 16 bases between. The CDR3 region is CASSLALGQGMNIQYF. Here the CDR3 DNA reads TGTGCCAGCAGCTTAGCGCTTGGGCAGGGGATGAACATTCAGTACTTC.

This clonotype was seen repeatedly, ten times or more. The rearrangement uses TRBV6-1 and TRBJ1-2; TRBD1 matches at 7 bases. CDR1 and CDR2 (germline): MNHNS, SASEGT. This CDR3 region has 15 residues. The junction had 4 bases not matched to a gene; V was cut back by 3 bases and J by 0 bases. CDR3 bases: TGTGCCAGCAGTGAGGGACAGAAAGCTAACTATGGCTACACCTTC. Translating it yields CASSEGQKANYGYTF.

This clonotype was counted ten times or more. CDR3 sequence (DNA): TGTGCCAGCAGTACAGGGATAGAGACCCAGTACTTC. Protein: CASSTGIETQYF. This chain links TRBV6-2 or TRBV6-3 with TRBJ2-5; D may be TRBD1 (6 bases). The V gene's germline CDR1 is MNHEY and CDR2 SVGEGT. The CDR3 covers 12 residues. Deletions cut 5 bases from V and 4 bases from J, with 8 bases between.

In this sample, this clonotype turned up many times. This chain links TRBV6-1 with TRBJ1-5, with D perhaps TRBD1 (5 bases). Trimming took 2 bases from V and 3 from J, leaving 8 bases between them. The CDR3 length is 14 residues. Germline loops: CDR1 MNHNS, CDR2 SASEGT. CDR3 in amino acids: CASSEIGANQPQHF. CDR3 nucleotides: TGTGCCAGCAGTGAAATAGGGGCCAATCAGCCCCAGCATTTT.

This clonotype has at least ten counts. The V gene is TRBV7-2, the J gene TRBJ2-2, with a possible D match to TRBD1 (5 bases). The CDR3 has 15 amino acids. Germline V gives CDR1 SGHTA, CDR2 FQGNSA. Trimming shortened V by 2 bases and J by 6 bases, and 13 bases separated the two germline ends. The CDR3 loop reads CASSLLSGQAGELFF. CDR3 DNA: TGTGCCAGCAGCTTATTGTCAGGGCAGGCCGGGGAGCTGTTTTTT.

The rearrangement uses TRBV12-3 or TRBV12-4 and TRBJ2-7; D perhaps matches TRBD2 (6 bases). The CDR3 loop spans 12 amino acids. V was pared by 6 bases and J by 7 bases, with 13 bases between. CDR3 in DNA: TGTGCCAGCAGCCCCAATAGCGGAGAGCAGTACTTC. Translated, it gives CASSPNSGEQYF.

The CDR3 is CATSREWGYEQYF. The CDR3 DNA reads TGTGCCACCAGCAGAGAGTGGGGCTACGAGCAGTACTTC. This chain uses TRBV15 with TRBJ2-7, with D unclear. This CDR3 spans 13 amino acids. Germline V gives CDR1 LNHNV, CDR2 YYDKDF (reference sequence). The V and J ends lost 0 bases and 3 bases respectively, with 6 bases between them.

The CDR3 bases are TGCGCCAGCGCTGACCTAGCGGGGGGAGGGGACACCGGGGAGCTGTTTTTT. This gives the protein CASADLAGGGDTGELFF. The rearrangement uses TRBV10-2 and TRBJ2-2; 11 nucleotides match TRBD2. The CDR3 runs to 17 residues. The V segment lost 8 bases and the J segment 3 bases; nucleotides outside the gene matches: 11. The germline gives CDR1 WSHSY, CDR2 SAAADI.